Shown below are 21 T cell receptor beta chains from a single sample sequenced in a study of cytomegalovirus exposure and HLA in healthy donors. PCR amplification relied on 60 Vbeta primers (plus 13 Jbeta primers). The protocol was immunoSEQ multiplex PCR, while the TCRdb copy is restricted to in-frame clones and leaves out a portion. This table has 150,000 to 200,000 clones, 81% appearing once. Sequenced input: PBMCs. These receptors were collected from a man aged 45-60 years in good health and CMV-seropositive.

The CDR3 DNA sequence: TGTGCCAGCACAACGGGAGAATACTATGGCTACACCTTC. It specifies CASTTGEYYGYTF. This chain uses TRBV28 with TRBJ1-2; D unclear. The CDR3 contains 13 residues. V was clipped by 7 bases and J by 3 bases, with 12 bases between them. Looked up from germline, CDR1 is MDHEN and CDR2 is SYDVKM.

The chain couples TRBV18 to TRBJ2-4; a possible D gene is TRBD2 (5 bases). Germline CDR1 KGHSH, CDR2 LQKENI. V was cut by 0 bases and J by 0 bases, with 9 bases left in between. This CDR3 contains 16 residues. This CDR3 reads CASSPPRAQAKNIQYF. DNA for the CDR3: TGTGCCAGCTCACCACCGAGGGCACAAGCCAAAAACATTCAGTACTTC.

The gene calls are TRBV27 and TRBJ2-2; possibly TRBD1 for D (6 bases). The germline gives CDR1 MNHEY, CDR2 SMNVEV (reference sequence). The CDR3 length is 14 residues. Trimming removed 4 bases at V and 13 bases at J, with 19 bases between. This chain's CDR3 is CASSYIDRSGGLFF. Written as DNA, the CDR3 is TGTGCCAGCAGTTATATAGACAGGTCAGGCGGGCTGTTTTTT.

CDR3 in amino acids: CASRRQILAGELFF. The CDR3 coding sequence is TGTGCCAGCAGGCGACAGATTCTAGCCGGGGAGCTGTTTTTT. V usage is TRBV6-5 and J usage is TRBJ2-2; D might be TRBD1 (5 bases). CDR3 length: 14 residues. The V gene lost 6 bases and the J gene lost 6 bases, with 14 bases spanning the gap. Germline-derived CDR1 and CDR2 are MNHEY and SVGAGI.

This rearrangement joins TRBV25-1 to TRBJ2-7, with D possibly TRBD1 on 6 matching bases. In germline, CDR1 is MGHDK, CDR2 SYGVNS. The ends were cut back, 6 bases at V and 3 bases at J, with 18 bases in the middle. CDR3 length: 15 amino acids. CDR3 protein: CASRDTGSDSYEQYF. The DNA for the CDR3 is TGTGCCAGCAGAGACACAGGGTCCGACAGCTACGAGCAGTACTTC.

The chain recombines TRBV11-2 with TRBJ2-1; D call uncertain. The CDR3 consists of 14 residues. Germline CDR1 SGHAT, CDR2 FQNNGV. V gave up 1 base and J gave up 2 bases, with 6 bases separating them. CDR3 sequence (DNA): TGTGCCAGCAGCTTAGGGCTAGCCTACAATGAGCAGTTCTTC. Its translation: CASSLGLAYNEQFF.

This chain uses TRBV9 with TRBJ2-1; 9 bases are a match to TRBD2. Trimming removed 0 bases from V and 3 bases from J; junction bases left unmatched: 16. Germline lookup yields CDR1 SGDLS and CDR2 YYNGEE. This CDR3 has 20 amino acids. The CDR3 DNA sequence: TGTGCCAGCAGCGTAGCCCCCGCAGGAAGTAGCGGGGGATTCTACAATGAGCAGTTCTTC. Protein sequence: CASSVAPAGSSGGFYNEQFF.

This clone showed up just once. This rearrangement joins TRBV2 to TRBJ2-5, with D possibly TRBD1 on 7 matching bases. Trimming stripped 4 bases from V and 4 bases from J, with 13 bases between. This CDR3 is 14 amino acids long. Germline lookup yields CDR1 SNHLY and CDR2 FYNNEI. In nucleotides, the CDR3 is TGTGCCAGCAGTGTTCAGGGGGGAGGAGAGACCCAGTACTTC. This translates into CASSVQGGGETQYF.

The CDR3 DNA reads TGTGCCAGCAGACGTAAACCCGGGACAGGGGATAATTCACCCCTCCACTTT. It translates to CASRRKPGTGDNSPLHF. The V gene is TRBV27, the J gene TRBJ1-6, with 10 nucleotides matching TRBD1. V lost 6 bases and J lost 5; bases outside the gene matches: 10. This CDR3 has 17 amino acids. Germline CDR1 and CDR2: MNHEY and SMNVEV (reference sequence).

This chain joins TRBV7-8 and TRBJ1-1; possible D gene TRBD1, 6 bases. Trimming took 3 bases from V and 1 from J, leaving 6 bases between them. CDR1 is SGHVS, CDR2 FQNEAQ, per germline. The CDR3 sequence is 13 residues long. The CDR3 nucleotides are TGTGCCAGCAGCTTGACAGGGAACACTGAAGCTTTCTTT. Residues: CASSLTGNTEAFF.

This clone was seen once. The V gene is TRBV2, the J gene TRBJ1-1, with 10 positions matching TRBD1. Germline V gives CDR1 SNHLY, CDR2 FYNNEI. Trimming took 6 bases from V and 1 from J; bases not matched to a gene: 5. The CDR3 totals 15 residues. The chain's CDR3 is CASRERTGGNTEAFF. The CDR3 DNA follows: TGTGCCAGCAGGGAGCGGACAGGGGGGAACACTGAAGCTTTCTTT. The whole variable domain, filled in from reference TRBV2 and TRBJ1-1, reads EPEVTQTPSHQVTQMGQEVILRCVPISNHLYFYWYRQILGQKVEFLVSFYNNEISEKSEIFDDQFSVERPDGSNFTLKIRSTKLEDSAMYFCASRERTGGNTEAFFGQGTRLTVV.

J is TRBJ2-7 and V is TRBV27, with 9 positions matching TRBD1. The germline V gene encodes CDR1 MNHEY and CDR2 SMNVEV (reference sequence). The ends lost 4 bases at V and 3 bases at J; junction bases unmatched: 7. CDR3 length equals 15 residues. The CDR3 reads CASSSSGTGRYEQYF. CDR3 in DNA: TGTGCCAGCAGTTCATCCGGGACAGGGCGCTACGAGCAGTACTTC.

In this sample, this clone turned up a few times. The chain recombines TRBV10-3 with TRBJ2-7, with TRBD1 matching 7 bases. J was trimmed by 12 bases and V by 10 bases; bases with no gene match: 12. CDR1 is ENHRY, CDR2 SYGVKD, per germline. The CDR3 runs to 11 residues. As DNA, the CDR3 is TGTGCCACCGGGACAGAAGGGACGGGGTACTTC. Translated: CATGTEGTGYF.

This chain connects TRBV2 to TRBJ2-2; 8 positions agree with TRBD1. The J segment lost 4 bases and the V segment lost 9 bases, leaving 4 bases of the junction unmatched. CDR1 is SNHLY, CDR2 FYNNEI, per germline. The CDR3 is 13 amino acids. As DNA, the CDR3 is TGTGCCAGGGGGACAGGACTCACCGGGGAGCTGTTTTTT. Encoded protein: CARGTGLTGELFF. The full variable domain, its missing parts supplied by reference TRBV2 and TRBJ2-2, is EPEVTQTPSHQVTQMGQEVILRCVPISNHLYFYWYRQILGQKVEFLVSFYNNEISEKSEIFDDQFSVERPDGSNFTLKIRSTKLEDSAMYFCARGTGLTGELFFGEGSRLTVL.

V and J are TRBV5-4 and TRBJ2-7; TRBD1 matches at 7 bases. The CDR3 is 16 amino acids. Per germline, CDR1 SGHNT and CDR2 YYREEE (reference sequence). J was trimmed by 0 bases and V by 2 bases; bases with no gene match: 8. Here the CDR3 reads CASSLAGGPLSYEQYF. CDR3 sequence (DNA): TGTGCCAGCAGCTTAGCAGGGGGTCCCCTCTCCTACGAGCAGTACTTC.

The V call is TRBV30, the J call TRBJ1-4; 9 bases align to TRBD1. The ends lost 7 bases at V and 7 bases at J; junction bases unmatched: 10. The CDR3 is 14 residues long. Germline V gene sequence: CDR1 GTSNPN, CDR2 SVGIG (reference sequence). The CDR3 bases are TGTGCCTTAACCCGGGACAGGGAAATTGAAAAACTGTTTTTT. Protein sequence: CALTRDREIEKLFF.

CDR3 region: CASSQGQGARLAFF. Written as DNA, the CDR3 is TGCGCCAGCAGCCAAGGGCAGGGGGCGCGTCTGGCTTTCTTT. The rearrangement links TRBV4-1 to TRBJ1-1; 8 nucleotides line up with TRBD1. V shed 1 base and J 11 bases; nucleotides not matched to a gene: 9. Per germline, CDR1 MGHRA and CDR2 YSYEKL. The CDR3 sequence is 14 residues long.

The chain uses TRBV18 and TRBJ1-5; D is unclear. CDR1 is KGHSH, CDR2 LQKENI, per germline. Trimming removed 6 bases at V and 9 bases at J, with 15 bases between. The CDR3 contains 13 residues. The chain's CDR3 is CASSRGSDPPQHF. CDR3 bases: TGTGCCAGCTCTCGCGGGTCCGATCCGCCCCAGCATTTT.

This clone has just a few counts. V is TRBV23-1 and J is TRBJ2-3, with a weak D call TRBD1 (5 bases). TRBV23-1 is sorted into the ORF group, with uncertain function. This CDR3 is built from 15 residues. V lost 3 bases and J lost 1, with 11 bases in between. The CDR3 DNA follows: TGCGCCAGCAGTCATCCCCAACAGGGCACAGATACGCAGTATTTT. Encoded protein: CASSHPQQGTDTQYF.

This sequence joins TRBV25-1 and TRBJ1-1; 7 bases match TRBD1. The junction had 5 bases not matched to a gene; V was cut back by 8 bases and J by 2 bases. The V gene's germline CDR1 is MGHDK and CDR2 SYGVNS. The CDR3 extends over 13 amino acids. The CDR3 reads CASGPGGNTEAFF. CDR3 nucleotides: TGTGCCAGCGGCCCAGGGGGAAACACTGAAGCTTTCTTT.

This clone was counted once. The V and J genes are TRBV29-1 and TRBJ2-7; a weak D match, TRBD2 (5 bases). With 0 bases removed from V and 6 bases from J, the gap between germline ends came to 12 bases. Germline V gives CDR1 SQVTM, CDR2 ANQGSEA. The CDR3 loop spans 13 amino acids. In nucleotides, the CDR3 is TGCAGCGTTGAAGAACCGGGGATACGCGAGCAGTACTTC. Amino acid sequence: CSVEEPGIREQYF.